The source of this T cell receptor beta chain is a study of blood T cell repertoires in COVID-19. Study details: Some COVID-19 samples were acute and others convalescent; all came from the United States, Italy and Spain.

Recruitment covered about two dozen US areas and drew participants whose ages spanned about 18 to 89 years. Each participant's cohort was designated according to participant-reported clinical history. Trimming stripped 1 base from V and 0 bases from J, with 13 bases between. This CDR3 has 17 amino acids. In germline, CDR1 is LNHDA, CDR2 SQIVND (reference sequence). Original processing methods: Amplification from reference gene primers served as the basis for estimated nucleated cell counts. The method was immunoSEQ multiplex PCR; TCRdb's version includes in-frame clones alone and lacks a portion of them. The DNA gave D and trimming, while V, J and clone size come from that table. The data show about 210,000 clones, roughly 79% seen once.

This receptor was obtained from a woman aged 45-65 years with acute COVID-19. The V gene is TRBV19, the J gene TRBJ2-1; weak D call: TRBD2 (5 bases). Sequencing input: PBMCs or T cells enriched from blood (not recorded which). This CDR3 reads CASSIVSGLNSYNEQFF. In DNA, the CDR3 is TGTGCCAGTAGTATAGTAAGTGGACTCAACTCCTACAATGAGCAGTTCTTC.